This T cell receptor (beta chain) was recovered during a study of cytomegalovirus exposure and HLA in healthy donors. Study background: Both the 95 to 150 validation repertoires and the 600 to 700 first-cohort repertoires used the same platform, as reported by a later analysis.

Study-level findings and limits: A list of 150 or so TCR beta chains associated with cytomegalovirus was given.

The method was immunoSEQ multiplex PCR; TCRdb's version includes in-frame clones alone and lacks a portion of them. The sample records about 150,000 clones, about 89% being singletons. Trimming left V 6 bases short and J 6 bases short, with 8 bases between. There are 11 residues in the CDR3. CDR1 and CDR2 (germline): SQVTM, ANQGSEA. For this clone: The target antigen is unknown.

The gene calls are TRBV29-1 and TRBJ2-2; D is possibly TRBD1 (6 bases). This sequence was found in a woman aged 18-29 years in good health and CMV-seropositive. The material sequenced was PBMCs. The CDR3 sequence is CSVQGSGELFF. CDR3 coding DNA: TGCAGCGTCCAGGGGTCCGGGGAGCTGTTTTTT.